The sequence of this T cell receptor beta chain was determined in a study of blood T cell repertoires in COVID-19. In the study overall: Specimens from acute and convalescent COVID-19 originated in the United States, Italy and Spain. PBMCs, B-cell-depleted T cells, or T cells provided the cDNA or gDNA that made up the material.

Germline-derived CDR1 and CDR2 are MNHEY and SVGAGI. V lost 4 bases, J lost 10 bases, and 3 bases stayed unmatched. CDR3 length: 11 amino acids. In the original workflow: By means of reference gene primer amplification, nucleated cell counts were estimated. Method: immunoSEQ multiplex PCR; TCRdb's copy keeps in-frame clones and lacks some. V and J calls and clone size are those listed in that table; D and trimming were worked out from the DNA. The sample contains about 90,000 clones, more than 85% of which appear only once. The rearrangement joins TRBV6-5 to TRBJ1-1; 7 positions match TRBD1. This receptor was identified in a human donor with active COVID-19. The donor label of this sample is uncertain. Sequenced: peripheral blood. The DNA of the CDR3 is TGTGCCAGCAGTTTGGACAGGAGAGCTTTCTTT. Residues: CASSLDRRAFF.